The source of this T cell receptor beta chain is a study of identical twins (dated by TCRdb to 2016 to 2017). For the wider study: To test whether fetal clonotypes persist, this study deep-sequenced TCR alpha and beta repertoires from monozygotic twins, from unrelated adults of various ages, and from cord blood. Replicate twin experiments were performed at different times using different library preparation protocols to rule out contamination. General conclusions and limits of the study: Compared with coincidental sharing between unrelated individuals, an excess of low generation-probability sequences was observed among out-of-frame TCR alpha sequences shared between twins. The excess sharing between twins in beta out-of-frame sequences was weaker because fewer shared sequences reduced the signal-to-noise ratio. Fewer insertions were carried by abundant cord blood beta clonotypes; a weaker similar trend was observed in young adult naive repertoires, while no such trend was observed in memory repertoires. Because the same donors could not be followed over many years, the conclusions depended on cross-sectional statistical analysis. In monozygotic twins, recombination models systematically underestimated out-of-frame TCR alpha sharing, but the models matched the sharing seen between unrelated individuals. Zero-insertion analyses could be partly confounded by invariant T cells such as MAIT and iNKT, though diverse VJ usage argued against such confounding for most clonotypes.

In this sample, this clonotype turned up many times. Its antigen is unknown. Base qualities are not provided; no much larger clone lies one nucleotide away. Every donor was a healthy Caucasian. The twin cohort consisted of three pairs of female monozygotic twins, all aged roughly 18 to 29 years. Miltenyi CD45RO+ enrichment and human naive T-cell isolation kits were used to isolate memory (CD45RO+) and naive T cells from PBMC. Sequences MDHEN (CDR1) and SYDVKM (CDR2) are obtained from the germline V gene. Including cysteine and phenylalanine, the CDR3 has 15 amino acids. The retained sequence is limited to the CDR3, 45 bases, with the frame set at the first base. After removal of 5 bases from V and 3 bases from J, the junction retains 7 bases not matched to a gene. Receptor libraries were prepared by 5' RACE. Sequencer: Illumina HiSeq 2000. Template switching added a universal primer binding site, and the final cDNA carried a unique molecular identifier that allowed TCR cDNA molecules to be counted accurately. Specific primers in the conserved constant-segment region were used to synthesize first-strand cDNA for TCR alpha and beta chains. To control for contamination, every cDNA library was double barcoded, receiving both a SMART-Mk sample barcode and Illumina barcodes. Two successive PCR steps introduced TruSeq adapter sequences along with Illumina sample barcodes. Sequencing of the TCR alpha and beta cDNA libraries was done on the Illumina HiSeq platform using custom primers. The source study handled its data this way. MiGEC processed the raw reads to extract unique molecular identifiers, while MiXCR was used to determine the CDR3 positions. Recombination models were inferred per individual with the repgenHMM and IGoR tools using an EM algorithm. Shared clonotypes were analyzed with the tcR package in R, and sharing was normalized by the product of cloneset sizes. To study raw recombination free of thymic and clonal selection effects, out-of-frame nonproductive sequences were analyzed. Through fastp at Q25 and MiXCR, TCRdb rebuilt clones from the public reads, retaining in-frame beta chains. Rows merge per CDR3 protein into single entries with the most common DNA and genes. The authors' filters were not applied to this entry. Across this sample there are 200,000 to 250,000 distinct CDR3 sequences, with 5.5% to 7% seen only once. 3.5% to 4% of the sample rests with the top ten.

This sample also appeared in a second study, on yellow fever vaccine responses in identical twins. The other study reports the following: The authors reported that the T cell response to vaccination in identical twins appeared partly convergent and partly personalized. In the study, vaccine-responding T cell clones were precisely tracked in identical twins.

The sequenced sample consisted of memory (CD45RO+) T cells sorted from blood. What this sample's cell subset or site label stands for: CD45RO+ enriched T cells. The receptor's source is a woman under 30 in good health. The receptor chain draws on TRBV28 and TRBJ1-5, with 7 bases in between that match TRBD1. The nucleotide sequence is TGTGCCAGCAGTGGGACAGAAGGAGCCAATCAGCCCCAGCATTTT. Its coded protein is CASSGTEGANQPQHF.